This T cell receptor beta chain is drawn from a study of cytomegalovirus exposure and HLA in healthy donors. Points from the study as a whole: HLA restriction was apparent for most CMV-associated TCR beta chains in a later analysis. The study recorded about 150 TCR beta chains that were cytomegalovirus-associated.

The CDR3 length is 15 residues. From germline, CDR1 is MDHEN and CDR2 SYDVKM. Trimming at V came to 5 bases and at J to 2 bases, leaving 4 bases not matched to a gene. Researchers ran the PCR with 60 Vbeta and 13 Jbeta primers. In the original analysis: An analysis that came later counted 73 million or so unique TCR beta chains, around 10 million shared. Only in-frame clones appear in the TCRdb table, and some are missing; sequencing was by immunoSEQ multiplex PCR. The D gene and trimming were derived from the DNA, and the V and J assignments and clone size from that table. The table includes around 130,000 clones, around 83% detected once. Worth noting for this clone: Antigen unknown.

This receptor was obtained from a girl aged 2 to 10 in good health and CMV-seronegative. The genes are TRBV28 and TRBJ1-5; 9 bases are shared with TRBD1. The material sequenced was PBMCs. As DNA, the CDR3 is TGTGCCAGCAGTGGACAGGGGTCGGGCAATCAGCCCCAGCATTTT. This gives the protein CASSGQGSGNQPQHF.